What follows are 22 T cell receptor beta chains derived from one specimen sequenced in a study of blood T cells in healthy people across ages. A sample-barcoded 5' primer and a J-beta primer mix were used in a second PCR of about 7 to 12 cycles. A single record per CDR3 protein comes from TCRdb applying MiXCR to the 5' RACE reads. This table has approximately 790,000 distinct CDR3 sequences, about 59% appearing once. The source material was blood. The receptors come from a young man in good health.

The CDR3 loop reads CASSPPGVLPQHF. The CDR3 DNA follows: TGTGCCAGCTCACCACCGGGAGTTTTACCCCAGCATTTT. This chain uses TRBV18 with TRBJ1-5, with D uncertain. CDR3 size: 13 residues. Trimming left V 0 bases short and J 10 bases short, with 10 bases between. Per the germline V gene, CDR1 is KGHSH and CDR2 is LQKENI.

The chain recombines TRBV25-1 with TRBJ2-7; D unresolved. The CDR3 is 14 amino acids. V shed 3 bases and J shed 2 bases, with 11 bases lying between them. Germline assignment: CDR1 MGHDK and CDR2 SYGVNS. The DNA for the CDR3 is TGTGCCAGCAGTGACCTTAAGGGTACCTACGAGCAGTACTTC. Translated: CASSDLKGTYEQYF.

V gene TRBV7-6 combines with J gene TRBJ1-1; 7 nucleotides align to TRBD1. The CDR3 totals 14 residues. V was clipped by 5 bases and J by 4 bases; unmatched bases: 7. Germline CDR1 reads SGHVS; CDR2 reads FNYEAQ. CDR3: CASSPVGGFTEAFF. CDR3 nucleotide sequence: TGTGCCAGCAGCCCCGTAGGGGGCTTCACTGAAGCTTTCTTT.

The chain couples TRBV24-1 to TRBJ1-2; a weak D match, TRBD1 (5 bases). This CDR3 comprises 16 residues. Germline V gives CDR1 KGHDR, CDR2 SFDVKD. V lost 3 bases to trimming and J lost 5 bases, with 18 bases between them. In nucleotides, the CDR3 is TGTGCCACCAGTGATGAGCCATCGGGGCGCGGGTATGGCTACACCTTC. It translates to CATSDEPSGRGYGYTF.

This chain's CDR3 is CASSQPGQWETQYF. CDR3 DNA sequence: TGTGCCAGCAGTCAACCGGGACAATGGGAGACCCAGTACTTC. The V call is TRBV28, the J call TRBJ2-7; D possibly corresponds to TRBD1 (6 bases). The J call is uncertain, as TRBJ2-5 better fits the DNA end. The CDR3 contains 14 residues. Germline assignment: CDR1 MDHEN and CDR2 SYDVKM.

The chain is built from TRBV7-8 and TRBJ2-1; D is possibly TRBD2 (6 bases). The germline V gene has CDR1 SGHVS and CDR2 FQNEAQ. V dropped 0 bases and J dropped 14 bases, with 11 bases sitting between them. The CDR3 sequence is 12 residues long. CDR3: CASSLAEGSEFF. In DNA, the CDR3 is TGTGCCAGCAGCTTAGCGGAGGGATCGGAGTTCTTC.

In the case of this clonotype: The germline gene is not matched at one end of the junction; a read error may be the cause. The CDR3 spells CAISEEGGRGYTDTQYF. The CDR3 bases are TGTGCCATCAGTGAGGAGGGGGGCCGGGGGTACACAGATACACAGTATTTT. The V gene is TRBV10-3, the J gene TRBJ2-3; D tentatively reads TRBD1 or TRBD2 (6 bases each). Germline V CDR1 and CDR2: ENHRY, SYGVKD. This CDR3 has 17 residues.

The chain is built from TRBV12-3 or TRBV12-4 and TRBJ1-2, with D unresolved. Trimming removed 6 bases at V and 7 bases at J, with 15 bases between. The CDR3 has 13 residues. CDR3 nucleotides: TGTGCCAGCAGCCCTCCGGGGATCGGTGGCTACACCTTC. Translated, it gives CASSPPGIGGYTF.

The V call is TRBV27, the J call TRBJ1-1; D gene ambiguous. This CDR3 spans 16 amino acids. CDR1 is MNHEY, CDR2 SMNVEV, per germline (reference sequence). Trimming took 1 base from V and 2 from J, leaving 14 bases between them. This CDR3 is CASSLFAAVENTEAFF. The DNA of the CDR3 is TGTGCCAGCAGTTTATTCGCCGCGGTTGAAAACACTGAAGCTTTCTTT.

V is TRBV27 and J is TRBJ2-5, with 11 bases lining up with TRBD2. The V gene's germline CDR1 is MNHEY and CDR2 SMNVEV (reference sequence). V lost 3 bases, J lost 4 bases, and 7 bases stayed unmatched. The CDR3 totals 16 residues. This CDR3 reads CASSFLPSGGIETQYF. DNA for the CDR3: TGTGCCAGCAGTTTTCTCCCTAGCGGGGGGATAGAGACCCAGTACTTC.

This chain links TRBV11-3 with TRBJ2-7, with 7 bases fitting TRBD1. The CDR3 spans 15 residues. CDR1 is SGHNT, CDR2 YENEEA, per germline. J was trimmed by 7 bases and V by 2 bases; bases with no gene match: 11. The CDR3 nucleotides are TGTGCCAGCAGCTTACTATCAGGGCAGGGGGAAGAGCAGTACTTC. Protein: CASSLLSGQGEEQYF. Using reference TRBV11-3 and TRBJ2-7 for the parts outside the CDR3, the full variable domain is EAGVVQSPRYKIIEKKQPVAFWCNPISGHNTLYWYLQNLGQGPELLIRYENEEAVDDSQLPKDRFSAERLKGVDSTLKIQPAELGDSAVYLCASSLLSGQGEEQYFGPGTRLTVT.

The V gene is TRBV7-2, the J gene TRBJ1-3, with D maybe TRBD1 (6 bases). The V gene's germline CDR1 is SGHTA and CDR2 FQGNSA. V shed 6 bases and J shed 2 bases, with 14 bases lying between them. The CDR3 extends over 15 amino acids. The CDR3 DNA is TGTGCCAGCAGACCCTTAACAGGGACTGGAAACACCATATATTTT. As protein: CASRPLTGTGNTIYF.

The chain is built from TRBV3-1 and TRBJ2-6; perhaps TRBD2 as D (6 bases). This CDR3 has 18 residues. Trimming pared 0 bases from V and 2 bases from J, leaving 14 bases between. The germline V gene has CDR1 LGHDT and CDR2 YNNKEL (reference sequence). DNA of the CDR3: TGTGCCAGCAGCCAAGATGGAGGGAGTTGGGCTGGGGCCAACGTCCTGACTTTC. Translating it yields CASSQDGGSWAGANVLTF. Together with reference TRBV3-1 and TRBJ2-6, the CDR3 gives the full variable domain: DTAVSQTPKYLVTQMGNDKSIKCEQNLGHDTMYWYKQDSKKFLKIMFSYNNKELIINETVPNRFSPKSPDKAHLNLHINSLELGDSAVYFCASSQDGGSWAGANVLTFGAGSRLTVL.

This chain joins TRBV6-5 and TRBJ2-4, with D possibly TRBD1 on 6 matching bases. The DNA end favors TRBJ2-7, so the J call may be wrong. This CDR3 region has 14 residues. Germline V gene sequence: CDR1 MNHEY, CDR2 SVGAGI. The CDR3 reads CASSYSSGEDEQYF. In nucleotides, the CDR3 is TGTGCCAGCAGTTACTCCTCAGGGGAAGACGAGCAGTACTTC.

V is TRBV4-2 and J is TRBJ2-1, with D uncertain. This CDR3 region has 11 residues. Germline V CDR1 and CDR2: LGHNA, YNFKEQ. The V and J ends lost 3 bases and 6 bases respectively, with 3 bases between them. CDR3 residues: CASSQTNEQFF. DNA for the CDR3: TGTGCCAGCAGCCAGACCAATGAGCAGTTCTTC.

J is TRBJ2-5 and V is TRBV6-5; D is unresolved. Trimming pared 2 bases from V and 2 bases from J, leaving 9 bases between. The CDR3 is 14 amino acids. Germline-derived CDR1 and CDR2 are MNHEY and SVGAGI. CDR3 loop: CASSYGPQQETQYF. CDR3 nucleotide sequence: TGTGCCAGCAGTTACGGGCCCCAACAAGAGACCCAGTACTTC.

The gene calls are TRBV20-1 and TRBJ2-5, with D uncertain. This CDR3 is 14 amino acids long. Germline CDR1 is DFQATT and CDR2 is SNEGSKA (reference sequence). The CDR3 region is CSYTVADWSETQYF. The CDR3 DNA follows: TGCAGCTATACAGTAGCAGACTGGTCAGAGACCCAGTACTTC.

The J gene is TRBJ2-7, the V gene TRBV6-5, with D perhaps matching TRBD2 (6 bases). CDR1 is MNHEY, CDR2 SVGAGI, per germline. The CDR3 extends over 15 amino acids. Trimming stripped 0 bases from V and 7 bases from J, with 16 bases between. The CDR3 is CASSYSSGPLGEQYF. CDR3 DNA sequence: TGTGCCAGCAGTTACTCGAGCGGGCCTCTGGGGGAGCAGTACTTC.

The CDR3 reads CASSYLRGLGEKLFF. CDR3 sequence (DNA): TGTGCCAGCAGTTACCTCAGGGGACTCGGTGAAAAACTGTTTTTT. V is TRBV6-6 and J is TRBJ1-4, with TRBD1 as a possible D gene (6 bases). Trimming shortened V by 2 bases and J by 7 bases, and 14 bases separated the two germline ends. This CDR3 is built from 15 residues. Germline loops: CDR1 MNHNY, CDR2 SVGAGI (reference sequence).

This clonotype has only one observation. The J gene is TRBJ2-6, the V gene TRBV7-2, with D maybe TRBD2 (6 bases). This CDR3 is 16 amino acids long. V lost 5 bases to trimming and J lost 0 bases, with 11 bases between them. Germline V gene data show CDR1 as SGHTA and CDR2 as FQGNSA. The CDR3 protein is CASSRGSYSGANVLTF. In nucleotides, the CDR3 is TGTGCCAGCAGCCGGGGGTCCTACTCTGGGGCCAACGTCCTGACTTTC.

J is TRBJ2-1 and V is TRBV5-5; 7 nucleotides agree with TRBD1. The DNA end lines up better with TRBJ2-7; the J call may be wrong. The CDR3 contains 13 residues. Germline assignment: CDR1 SGHKS and CDR2 YYEKEE (reference sequence). CDR3 in DNA: TGTGCCAGCAGCCAGGGACAGAAATACGAGCAGTACTTC. Its translation: CASSQGQKYEQYF.

This chain connects TRBV12-3 or TRBV12-4 to TRBJ2-7; TRBD1 aligns across 7 bases. After removal of 2 bases from V and 0 bases from J, the junction contained 7 bases not matched to a gene. The CDR3 spans 16 residues. The CDR3 sequence is CASSLSDRVPSYEQYF. For the CDR3, the DNA is TGTGCCAGCAGTTTATCCGACAGGGTCCCCTCCTACGAGCAGTACTTC.